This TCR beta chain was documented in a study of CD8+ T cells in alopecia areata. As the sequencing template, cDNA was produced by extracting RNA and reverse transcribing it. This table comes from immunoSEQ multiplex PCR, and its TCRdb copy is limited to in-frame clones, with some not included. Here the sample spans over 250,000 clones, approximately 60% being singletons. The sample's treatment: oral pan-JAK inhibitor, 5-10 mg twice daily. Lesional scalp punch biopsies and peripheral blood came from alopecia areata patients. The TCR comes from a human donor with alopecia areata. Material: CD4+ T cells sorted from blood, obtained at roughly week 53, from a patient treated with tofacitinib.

CDR3 DNA: TGTGCCTGGAGTCGGACAGGGGATGAGCAGTTCTTC. It is translated as CAWSRTGDEQFF. V is TRBV30 and J is TRBJ2-1, with 9 nucleotides matching TRBD1. Germline V gene sequence: CDR1 GTSNPN, CDR2 SVGIG (reference sequence). The CDR3 is made up of 12 amino acids. Unmatched junction bases numbered 1, after V lost 2 bases and J lost 8 bases. The complete variable domain, with remaining parts taken from reference TRBV30 and TRBJ2-1, reads SQTIHQWPATLVQPVGSPLSLECTVEGTSNPNLYWYRQAAGRGLQLLFYSVGIGQISSEVPQNLSASRPQDRQFILSSKKLLLSDSGFYLCAWSRTGDEQFFGPGTRLTVL.